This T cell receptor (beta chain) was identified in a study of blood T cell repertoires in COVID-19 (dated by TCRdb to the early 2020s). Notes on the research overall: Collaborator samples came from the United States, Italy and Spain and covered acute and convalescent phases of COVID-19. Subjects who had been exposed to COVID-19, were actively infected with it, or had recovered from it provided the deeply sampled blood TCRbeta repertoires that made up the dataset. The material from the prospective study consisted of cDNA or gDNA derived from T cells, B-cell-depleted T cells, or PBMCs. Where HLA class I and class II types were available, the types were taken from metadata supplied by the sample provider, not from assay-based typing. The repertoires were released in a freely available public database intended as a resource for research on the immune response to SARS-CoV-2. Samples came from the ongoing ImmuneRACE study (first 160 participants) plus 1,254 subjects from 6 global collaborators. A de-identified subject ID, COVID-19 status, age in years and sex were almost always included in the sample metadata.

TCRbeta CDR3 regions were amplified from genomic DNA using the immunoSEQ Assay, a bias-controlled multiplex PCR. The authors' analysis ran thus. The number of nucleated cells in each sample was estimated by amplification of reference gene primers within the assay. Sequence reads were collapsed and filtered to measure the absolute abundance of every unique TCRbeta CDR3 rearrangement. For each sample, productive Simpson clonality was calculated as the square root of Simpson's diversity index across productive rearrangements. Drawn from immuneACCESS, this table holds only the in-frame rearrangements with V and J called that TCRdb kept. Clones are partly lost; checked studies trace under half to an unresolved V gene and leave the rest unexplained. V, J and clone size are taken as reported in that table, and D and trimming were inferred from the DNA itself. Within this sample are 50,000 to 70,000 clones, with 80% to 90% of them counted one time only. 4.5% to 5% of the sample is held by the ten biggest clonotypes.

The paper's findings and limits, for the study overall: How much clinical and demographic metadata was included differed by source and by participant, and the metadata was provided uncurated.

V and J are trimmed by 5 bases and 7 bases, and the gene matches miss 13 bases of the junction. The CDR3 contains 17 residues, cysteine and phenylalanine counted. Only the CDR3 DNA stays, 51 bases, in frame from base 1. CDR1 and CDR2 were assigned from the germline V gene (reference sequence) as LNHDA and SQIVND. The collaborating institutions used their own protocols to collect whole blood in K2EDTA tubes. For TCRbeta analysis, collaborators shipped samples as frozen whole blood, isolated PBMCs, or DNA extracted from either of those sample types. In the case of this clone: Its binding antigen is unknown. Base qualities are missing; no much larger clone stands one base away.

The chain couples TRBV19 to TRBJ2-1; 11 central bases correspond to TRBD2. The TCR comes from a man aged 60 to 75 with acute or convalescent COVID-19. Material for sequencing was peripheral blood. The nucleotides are TGTGCCAGTAGTCTAGGGGCTAGCGGGAGGCTAAGGAATGAGCAGTTCTTC. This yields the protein CASSLGASGRLRNEQFF.